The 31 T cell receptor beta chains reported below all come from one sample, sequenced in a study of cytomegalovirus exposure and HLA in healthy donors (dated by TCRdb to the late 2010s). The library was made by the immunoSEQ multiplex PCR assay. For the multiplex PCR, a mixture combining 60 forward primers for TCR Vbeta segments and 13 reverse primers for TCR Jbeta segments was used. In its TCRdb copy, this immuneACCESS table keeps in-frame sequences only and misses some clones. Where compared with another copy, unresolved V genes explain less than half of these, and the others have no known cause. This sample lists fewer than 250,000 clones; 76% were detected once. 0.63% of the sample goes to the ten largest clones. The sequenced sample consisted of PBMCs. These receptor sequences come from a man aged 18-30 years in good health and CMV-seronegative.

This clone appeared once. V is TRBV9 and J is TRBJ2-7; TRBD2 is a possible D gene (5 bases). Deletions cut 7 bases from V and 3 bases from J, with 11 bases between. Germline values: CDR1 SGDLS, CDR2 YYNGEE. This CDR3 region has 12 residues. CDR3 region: CASAAGDYEQYF. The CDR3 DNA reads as TGTGCCAGCGCCGCCGGGGACTACGAGCAGTACTTC.

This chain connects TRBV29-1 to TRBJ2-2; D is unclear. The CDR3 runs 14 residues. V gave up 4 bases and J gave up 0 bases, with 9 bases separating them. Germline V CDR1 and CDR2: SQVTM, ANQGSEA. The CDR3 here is CSVVSSPNTGELFF. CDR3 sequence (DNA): TGCAGCGTTGTGTCTAGTCCGAACACCGGGGAGCTGTTTTTT.

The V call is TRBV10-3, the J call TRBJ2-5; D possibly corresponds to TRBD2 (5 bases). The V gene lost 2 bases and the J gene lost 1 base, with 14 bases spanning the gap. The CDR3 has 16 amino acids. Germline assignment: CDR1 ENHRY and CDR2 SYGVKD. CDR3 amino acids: CAISESPADLQETQYF. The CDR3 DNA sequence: TGTGCCATCAGTGAGAGTCCAGCGGACCTCCAAGAGACCCAGTACTTC.

Written as DNA, the CDR3 is TGTGCCGGGGGGTTCGCCCGGGATCAGCCCCAGCATTTT. This encodes CAGGFARDQPQHF. The chain recombines TRBV2 with TRBJ1-5; TRBD1 might be the D (5 bases). Trimming removed 11 bases at V and 5 bases at J, with 16 bases between. CDR3 length equals 13 residues. Germline V CDR1 and CDR2: SNHLY, FYNNEI.

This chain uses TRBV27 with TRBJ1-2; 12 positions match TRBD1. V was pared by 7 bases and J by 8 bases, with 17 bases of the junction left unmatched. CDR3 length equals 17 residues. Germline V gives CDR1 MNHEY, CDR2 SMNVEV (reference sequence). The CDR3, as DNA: TGTGCCAGCAAAAATCTACTCTCGGGACAGGGGGCTGGAGGCTACACCTTC. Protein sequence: CASKNLLSGQGAGGYTF.

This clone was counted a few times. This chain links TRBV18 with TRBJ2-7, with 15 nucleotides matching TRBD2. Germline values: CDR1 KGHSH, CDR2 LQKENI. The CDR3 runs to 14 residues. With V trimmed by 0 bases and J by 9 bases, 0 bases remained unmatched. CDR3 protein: CASSPPGLAGGQYF. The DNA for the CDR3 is TGTGCCAGCTCACCACCGGGACTAGCGGGGGGGCAGTACTTC.

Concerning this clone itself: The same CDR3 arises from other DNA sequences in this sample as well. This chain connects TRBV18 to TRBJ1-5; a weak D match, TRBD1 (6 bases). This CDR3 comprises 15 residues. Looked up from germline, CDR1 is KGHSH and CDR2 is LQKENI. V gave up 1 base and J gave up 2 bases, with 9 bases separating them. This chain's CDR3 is CASSPLGGGNQPQHF. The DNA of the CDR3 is TGTGCCAGCTCACCACTAGGGGGTGGCAATCAGCCCCAGCATTTT.

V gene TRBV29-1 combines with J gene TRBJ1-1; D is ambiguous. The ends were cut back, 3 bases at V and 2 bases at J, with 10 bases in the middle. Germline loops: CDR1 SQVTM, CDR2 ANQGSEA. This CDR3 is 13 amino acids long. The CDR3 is CSVDEAVNTEAFF. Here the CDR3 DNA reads TGCAGCGTTGACGAGGCGGTCAACACTGAAGCTTTCTTT.

CDR3: CASSHRVSGGRGNIQYF. The DNA of the CDR3 is TGTGCCAGCAGCCATAGGGTCAGCGGGGGCCGGGGAAACATTCAGTACTTC. The chain employs TRBV28 and TRBJ2-4, with TRBD2 matching over 8 bases. After removal of 6 bases from V and 6 bases from J, the junction contained 16 bases not matched to a gene. Germline CDR1 MDHEN, CDR2 SYDVKM. The CDR3 has 17 amino acids. Full variable domain (rest looked up from reference TRBV28 and TRBJ2-4): DVKVTQSSRYLVKRTGEKVFLECVQDMDHENMFWYRQDPGLGLRLIYFSYDVKMKEKGDIPEGYSVSREKKERFSLILESASTNQTSMYLCASSHRVSGGRGNIQYFGAGTRLSVL.

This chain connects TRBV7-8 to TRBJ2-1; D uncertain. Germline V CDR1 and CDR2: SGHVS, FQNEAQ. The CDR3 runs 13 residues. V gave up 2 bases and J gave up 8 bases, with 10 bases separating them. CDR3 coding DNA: TGTGCCAGCAGCTTACTAGTAAGCTATGAGCAGTTCTTC. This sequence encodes CASSLLVSYEQFF.

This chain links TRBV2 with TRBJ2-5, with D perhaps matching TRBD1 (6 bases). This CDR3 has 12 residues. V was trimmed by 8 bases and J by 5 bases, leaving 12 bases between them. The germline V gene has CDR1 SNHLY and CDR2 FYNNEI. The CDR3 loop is CASSGDMETQYF. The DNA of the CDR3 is TGTGCCAGCTCAGGGGATATGGAGACCCAGTACTTC.

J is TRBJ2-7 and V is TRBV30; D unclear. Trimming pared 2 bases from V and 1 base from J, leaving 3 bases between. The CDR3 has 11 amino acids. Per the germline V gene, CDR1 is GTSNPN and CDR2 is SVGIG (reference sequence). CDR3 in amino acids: CAWSPSYEQYF. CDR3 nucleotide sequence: TGTGCCTGGAGTCCGTCCTACGAGCAGTACTTC.

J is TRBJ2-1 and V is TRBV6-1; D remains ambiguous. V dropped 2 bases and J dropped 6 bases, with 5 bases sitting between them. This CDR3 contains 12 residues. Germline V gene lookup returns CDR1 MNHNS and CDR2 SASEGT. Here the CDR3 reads CASSEYSNEQFF. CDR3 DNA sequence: TGTGCCAGCAGTGAATATAGCAATGAGCAGTTCTTC.

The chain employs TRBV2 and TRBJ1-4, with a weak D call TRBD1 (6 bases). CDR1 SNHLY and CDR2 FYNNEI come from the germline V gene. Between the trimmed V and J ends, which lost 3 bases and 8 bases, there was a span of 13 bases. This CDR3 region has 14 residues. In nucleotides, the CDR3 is TGTGCCAGCAGTGAGCAGGGGCCTATCGAAAAACTGTTTTTT. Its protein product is CASSEQGPIEKLFF.

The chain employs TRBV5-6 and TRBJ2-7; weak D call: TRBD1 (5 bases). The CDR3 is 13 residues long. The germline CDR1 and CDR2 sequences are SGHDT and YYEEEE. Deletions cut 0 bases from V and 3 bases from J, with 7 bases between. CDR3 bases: TGTGCCAGCAGCTTGGTGGACAACTACGAGCAGTACTTC. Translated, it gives CASSLVDNYEQYF.

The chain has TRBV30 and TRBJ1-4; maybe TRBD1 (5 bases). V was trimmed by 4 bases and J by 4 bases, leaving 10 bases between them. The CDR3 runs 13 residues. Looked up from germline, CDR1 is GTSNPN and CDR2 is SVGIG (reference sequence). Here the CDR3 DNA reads TGTGCCTGGACGGGGGGAGATAATGAAAAACTGTTTTTT. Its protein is CAWTGGDNEKLFF.

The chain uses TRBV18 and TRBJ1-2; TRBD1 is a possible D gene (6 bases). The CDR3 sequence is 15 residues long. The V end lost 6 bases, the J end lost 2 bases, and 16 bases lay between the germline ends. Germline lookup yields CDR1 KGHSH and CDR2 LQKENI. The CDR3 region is CASSPGQLTNYGYTF. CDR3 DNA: TGTGCCAGCTCTCCTGGACAGCTTACGAACTATGGCTACACCTTC.

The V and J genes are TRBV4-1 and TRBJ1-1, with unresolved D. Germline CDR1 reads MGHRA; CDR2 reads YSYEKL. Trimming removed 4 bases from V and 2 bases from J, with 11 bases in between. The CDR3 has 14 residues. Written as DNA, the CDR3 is TGCGCCAGCAGCCCACGCGCAGGAAACACTGAAGCTTTCTTT. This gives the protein CASSPRAGNTEAFF.

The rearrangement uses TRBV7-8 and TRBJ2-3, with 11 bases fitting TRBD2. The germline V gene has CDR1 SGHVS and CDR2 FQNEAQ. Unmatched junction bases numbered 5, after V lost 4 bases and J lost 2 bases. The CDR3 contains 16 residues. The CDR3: CASSSVGLADTDTQYF. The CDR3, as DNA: TGTGCCAGCAGCTCTGTGGGACTAGCGGACACAGATACGCAGTATTTT.

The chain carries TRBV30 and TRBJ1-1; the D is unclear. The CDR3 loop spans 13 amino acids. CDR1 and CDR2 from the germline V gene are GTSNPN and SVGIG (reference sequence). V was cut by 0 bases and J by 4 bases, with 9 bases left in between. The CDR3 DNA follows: TGTGCCTGGAGTGTCATAAGGAGCACTGAAGCTTTCTTT. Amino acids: CAWSVIRSTEAFF.

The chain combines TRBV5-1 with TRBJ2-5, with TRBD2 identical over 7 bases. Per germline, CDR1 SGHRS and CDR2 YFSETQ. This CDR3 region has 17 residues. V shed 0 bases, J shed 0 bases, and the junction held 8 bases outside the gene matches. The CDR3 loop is CASSLATNSGYQETQYF. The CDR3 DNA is TGCGCCAGCAGCTTGGCCACAAATAGCGGGTACCAAGAGACCCAGTACTTC.

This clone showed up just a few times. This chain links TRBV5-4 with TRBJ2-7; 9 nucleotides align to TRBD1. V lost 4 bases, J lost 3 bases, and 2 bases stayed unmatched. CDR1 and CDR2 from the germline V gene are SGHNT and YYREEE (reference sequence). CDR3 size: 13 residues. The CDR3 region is CASSPDRGYEQYF. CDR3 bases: TGTGCCAGCAGCCCGGACAGGGGCTACGAGCAGTACTTC.

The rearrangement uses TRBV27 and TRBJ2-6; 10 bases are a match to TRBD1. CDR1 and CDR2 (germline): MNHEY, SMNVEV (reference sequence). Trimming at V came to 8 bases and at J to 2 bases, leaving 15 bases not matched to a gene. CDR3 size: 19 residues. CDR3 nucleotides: TGTGCCAGCGGCTCAAGGACAGGGGGAAAAGGCGCTGGGGCCAACGTCCTGACTTTC. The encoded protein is CASGSRTGGKGAGANVLTF.

CDR3 loop: CASSETRTQYF. CDR3 coding DNA: TGTGCCAGCAGTGAGACTAGAACGCAGTATTTT. V usage is TRBV28 and J usage is TRBJ2-3; D is perhaps TRBD2 (6 bases). The CDR3 has 11 residues. The germline V and J ends were trimmed by 5 bases and 9 bases, with 9 bases remaining between them. Per germline, CDR1 MDHEN and CDR2 SYDVKM.

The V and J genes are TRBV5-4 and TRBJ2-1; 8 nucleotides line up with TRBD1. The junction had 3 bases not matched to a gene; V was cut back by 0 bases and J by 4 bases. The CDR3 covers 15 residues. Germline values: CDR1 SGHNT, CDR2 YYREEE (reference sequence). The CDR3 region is CASSLDRGFYNEQFF. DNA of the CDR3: TGTGCCAGCAGCTTGGACAGGGGGTTTTACAATGAGCAGTTCTTC.

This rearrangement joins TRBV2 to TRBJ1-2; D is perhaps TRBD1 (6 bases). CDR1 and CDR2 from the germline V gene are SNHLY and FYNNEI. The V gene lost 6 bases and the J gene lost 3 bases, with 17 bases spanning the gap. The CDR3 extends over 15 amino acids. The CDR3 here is CASRVMTGYYYGYTF. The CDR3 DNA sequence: TGTGCCAGCAGGGTTATGACAGGTTACTACTATGGCTACACCTTC. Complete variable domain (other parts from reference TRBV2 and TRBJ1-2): EPEVTQTPSHQVTQMGQEVILRCVPISNHLYFYWYRQILGQKVEFLVSFYNNEISEKSEIFDDQFSVERPDGSNFTLKIRSTKLEDSAMYFCASRVMTGYYYGYTFGSGTRLTVV.

The CDR3 reads CASSLGAGSANTGELFF. The CDR3 nucleotides read TGTGCCAGCAGCTTAGGAGCGGGATCGGCAAACACCGGGGAGCTGTTTTTT. The rearrangement links TRBV11-3 to TRBJ2-2; 7 bases line up with TRBD2. Losses at the gene ends were 1 base for V and 2 bases for J; bases not matched to a gene: 7. Germline CDR1 is SGHNT and CDR2 is YENEEA. The CDR3 spans 17 residues.

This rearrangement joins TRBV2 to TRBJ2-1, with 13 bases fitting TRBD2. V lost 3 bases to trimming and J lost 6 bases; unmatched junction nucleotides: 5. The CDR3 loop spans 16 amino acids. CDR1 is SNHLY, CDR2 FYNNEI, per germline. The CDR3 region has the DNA TGTGCCAGCAGTGACCGATGGACTAGCGGGAGCAATGAGCAGTTCTTC. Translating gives CASSDRWTSGSNEQFF. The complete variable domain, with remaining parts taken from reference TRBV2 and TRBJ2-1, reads EPEVTQTPSHQVTQMGQEVILRCVPISNHLYFYWYRQILGQKVEFLVSFYNNEISEKSEIFDDQFSVERPDGSNFTLKIRSTKLEDSAMYFCASSDRWTSGSNEQFFGPGTRLTVL.

The DNA of the CDR3 is TGTGCCAGCAGCTCGGGAATGAACACTGAAGCTTTCTTT. Encoded protein: CASSSGMNTEAFF. This chain links TRBV7-9 with TRBJ1-1; no definite D call. Germline CDR1 and CDR2: SEHNR and FQNEAQ (reference sequence). This CDR3 region has 13 residues. With 4 bases removed from V and 0 bases from J, the gap between germline ends came to 6 bases. The variable domain in full, with the rest retrieved from reference TRBV7-9 and TRBJ1-1, is DTGVSQNPRHKITKRGQNVTFRCDPISEHNRLYWYRQTLGQGPEFLTYFQNEAQLEKSRLLSDRFSAERPKGSFSTLEIQRTEQGDSAMYLCASSSGMNTEAFFGQGTRLTVV.

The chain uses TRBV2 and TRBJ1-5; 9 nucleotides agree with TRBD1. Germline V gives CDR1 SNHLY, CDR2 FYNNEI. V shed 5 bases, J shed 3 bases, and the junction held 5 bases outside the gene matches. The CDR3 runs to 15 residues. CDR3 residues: CASSRTGASNQPQHF. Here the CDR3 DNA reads TGTGCCAGCAGTAGGACAGGGGCGTCCAATCAGCCCCAGCATTTT.

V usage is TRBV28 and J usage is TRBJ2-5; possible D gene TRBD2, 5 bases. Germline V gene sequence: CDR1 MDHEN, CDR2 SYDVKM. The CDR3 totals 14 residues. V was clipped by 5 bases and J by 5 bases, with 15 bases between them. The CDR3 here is CASSAREGRETQYF. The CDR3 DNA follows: TGTGCCAGCAGTGCGCGAGAGGGTCGCGAGACCCAGTACTTC.